This T cell receptor beta chain was sequenced during a study of cytomegalovirus exposure and HLA in healthy donors. The study's findings and limits: It was reported that the classifier diagnosed cytomegalovirus status with high specificity and sensitivity in both the original and validation cohorts. Later work found most CMV-associated TCR beta chains apparently HLA-restricted.

The J segment lost 6 bases and the V segment lost 4 bases, leaving 15 bases of the junction unmatched. Germline CDR1 SGHNT, CDR2 YENEEA. This CDR3 is 17 amino acids long. PCR amplification relied on 60 Vbeta primers (plus 13 Jbeta primers). The table came from immunoSEQ multiplex PCR; TCRdb's copy has only in-frame clones and leaves some out. This listing includes fewer than 200,000 clones. Comment on this clone: The antigen is undetermined.

The TCR sequence derives from a man aged 25 to 40 in good health and CMV-seronegative. The chain joins TRBV11-3 to TRBJ2-3, with TRBD2 matching over 8 bases. The material sequenced was PBMCs. The CDR3 DNA reads TGTGCCAGCAGCTCACCTGGAAGCGGGGGCCGGTCCGATACGCAGTATTTT. This translates into CASSSPGSGGRSDTQYF.